This T cell receptor beta chain emerged from a study of shared clonotypes between healthy human individuals (dated by TCRdb to about 2020). With regard to the full study: The cohort comprised two women and a few men aged 18 to 49 years. Per donor, leukapheresis produced somewhere between about 0.85 and 10 billion PBMCs. Per donor, three plates each were used for CD4 naive and CD4 memory, two for CD8 naive, and one for CD8 memory. Different laboratories and diverse techniques were used to prepare libraries and sequence TCR repertoires, to increase sequencing depth and limit assay-specific biases. To estimate repertoire size and how much clonotypes are shared between individuals, the study performed deep sequencing of blood TCR repertoires from a few healthy adults.

Healthy HIV-negative adults with no recently reported acute infections or vaccinations were included as donors. Every donor was a Caucasian adult living in Nashville, Tennessee, USA. CD8 memory samples combined magnetically selected CD45RO+ cells with CCR7-negative CD45RA+ effector memory (TemRA) cells. After blood collection by leukapheresis, PBMCs were isolated using Ficoll-Histopaque density gradient centrifugation and then cryopreserved in the vapor phase of liquid nitrogen. Analytical flow cytometry was used to check the purity and quantity of each magnetically sorted T cell population. Genomic DNA was isolated from each sorted fraction and quantified by UV absorbance on a Nanodrop 2000c. TCR CDR3 regions were amplified from genomic DNA by multiplex PCR using the deep immunoSEQ assay. Extracted genomic DNA from each cell subset was distributed evenly across all wells of several immunoSEQ 96-well plates, and each plate was treated as a replicate. For sorted subsets, 150 to 200 ng genomic DNA, equal to 30,000 or so T cell genomes, was loaded into each replicate PCR. The purified libraries were quantified using a Qubit 3.0 fluorometer, sized with a Bioanalyzer 2100, and then quantified again using the KAPA Library Quantification kit. Every immunoSEQ 96-well plate was sequenced on a dedicated single-read 150-cycle Illumina NextSeq 550 flow cell. The paper's data handling went like this. Because the immunoSEQ output included only junctional sequences and no quality scores, the filtering could not be the same as the filtering used for full-length reads. Sequences were annotated with PyIR, a Python wrapper for IgBLAST v1.9, using IMGT germline references to assign V/J genes and CDR3. Reads were filtered out if the reads had weak V/J assignments (E-value above 1e-6), no CDR3, stop codons, out-of-frame junctions, or ambiguous translated residues. A V3J clonotype was defined by an identical inferred V gene, J gene, and CDR3 amino acid sequence. To compute the percentage overlap between repertoires, the number of shared unique clonotypes was divided by the size of the smaller repertoire. RTK rarefaction, the Chao1 estimator, and Recon v2.1 estimates of unobserved clonotypes were used to assess repertoire richness. Generation probabilities for all TCRbeta clonotypes obtained by the gDNA method from four donors were computed using OLGA. TCRdb provides this immuneACCESS table in a form limited to in-frame rearrangements. Some clones are lacking; in checked studies, under half of them reflect an unresolved V gene, and why the rest are absent is not known. V, J and clone size reflect that table, while D and trimming were determined from the DNA. The sample contains about 380,000 clones, around 96% of them found a single time. Of the sample, approximately 0.3% falls within the top ten clones.

The research as a whole found: Based on pairwise subsampling, the degree of clonotype sharing among donors was expected to be affected by sequencing depth. The small number of donors limited the genetic and exposure-history diversity represented. Sampling was restricted to blood, and TCR repertoires in tissue are likely to differ from TCR repertoires in blood. Incomplete sequencing was indicated by rarefaction of sorted-subset datasets, despite the large sequencing depth. Across a few donors, roughly 5.1% of naive CD4, roughly 3.5% of naive CD8, 2% to 2.5% of memory CD4, and approximately 0.42% of memory CD8 clonotypes were shared. Clonotypes shared by all four sorted-subset donors showed higher generation probabilities than non-shared clonotypes. Estimated clonotype richness was generally larger for naive than for memory subsets.

Turning to this clone: Its target antigen remains unknown. It has no much larger one-base neighbor in the sample; base qualities were not kept.

From the cysteine through the phenylalanine, the CDR3 covers 16 amino acids. The only DNA kept is the CDR3, 48 bases in frame from the first base. As encoded in the germline V gene, CDR1 is SGHDN while CDR2 is FVKESK. V has 0 bases trimmed and J has 4 bases trimmed; junction bases matching no gene number 6. The specimen sequenced was memory CD8+ T cells sorted from blood. This sample's cell subset or site label indicates: CD45RO+ cells pooled with CCR7-negative TemRA cells. The source of this sequence is a man aged 30 to 45 in good health. The chain is assembled from TRBV14 and TRBJ2-3, and 8 junctional nucleotides match TRBD2. Read as DNA, the sequence is TGTGCCAGCAGCCAAGATTGGCGGGAGGCTGCAGATACGCAGTATTTT. Translated, it reads CASSQDWREAADTQYF.